This T cell receptor beta chain is drawn from a study of T cell clusters in autoimmune cytopenias. Overall study findings and caveats: No experiment has yet validated the function of the T cell clusters defined in silico.

TRB amplification used 250 ng of peripheral blood genomic DNA. A note on this clonotype: The antigen is not known.

TRB was amplified by touch-down multiplex PCR, primer pools A and B combined. TCRdb re-analyzed the multiplex PCR reads; it lists each CDR3 protein once, without DNA. This repertoire includes 8,800 or so distinct CDR3 sequences. The length of the CDR3 is 15 residues. CDR1 and CDR2 (germline): SGHDT, YYEEEE. The J gene is TRBJ2-5, the V gene TRBV5-6; there is no DNA to check the TCRdb D call of TRBD1. The receptor was derived from a human donor with an autoimmune cytopenia or autoimmune hepatitis (not recorded which). The sequencing sample was made of peripheral blood. The CDR3 is CASSLAPGAGETQYF.